The 20 T cell receptor beta chains below come from one sample, sequenced in a study of regulatory T cells in long-lasting Graves disease. For TCR beta, libraries came from iRepertoire HTBI primers and Arm-PCR of CDR3 regions. TCRdb itself ran the multiplex PCR reads through MiXCR, one entry per CDR3 protein. The sample holds around 500,000 distinct CDR3 sequences; around 12% are singletons and the top ten take 7.5% to 9%. Time point defined: newly diagnosed GD, antithyroid drugs for less than 3 months. RNA isolated from PBMCs was used to make the TCR library. These sequences were also reported in another study, on T cells in Graves' hyperthyroidism and ophthalmopathy.

The sample here was peripheral blood mononuclear cells (PBMCs), taken at new diagnosis, from a patient treated with antithyroid drugs. These receptors were taken from a woman under 40 with Graves disease.

This clonotype has more than one count but fewer than ten. This chain joins TRBV6-2 or TRBV6-3 and TRBJ1-4, with no clear D. V was shortened by 1 base and J by 3 bases, with 9 bases between the two germline ends. The CDR3 length is 15 residues. Germline V gene lookup returns CDR1 MNHEY and CDR2 SVGEGT. CDR3 DNA: TGTGCCAGCAGTTACTTACGGCAGTCTAATGAAAAACTGTTTTTT. Its translation is CASSYLRQSNEKLFF.

This sequence joins TRBV6-1 and TRBJ2-1; D unclear. The germline gives CDR1 MNHNS, CDR2 SASEGT. This CDR3 has 13 amino acids. Trimming shortened V by 7 bases and J by 8 bases, and 15 bases separated the two germline ends. The CDR3 reads CASTKAQPDEQFF. The CDR3 coding sequence is TGTGCCAGCACTAAGGCTCAGCCCGATGAGCAGTTCTTC.

The chain couples TRBV3-1 to TRBJ2-7; 10 bases align to TRBD2. The CDR3 has 16 amino acids. Germline V gene data show CDR1 as LGHDT and CDR2 as YNNKEL (reference sequence). J was trimmed by 3 bases and V by 1 base; bases with no gene match: 6. The CDR3 reads CASSQGGSGRIYEQYF. The CDR3 DNA sequence: TGTGCCAGCAGCCAAGGGGGTAGCGGGAGGATCTACGAGCAGTACTTC.

The rearrangement joins TRBV20-1 to TRBJ2-1; 10 bases are a match to TRBD2. Germline loops: CDR1 DFQATT, CDR2 SNEGSKA (reference sequence). The CDR3 runs 18 residues. The J segment lost 12 bases and the V segment lost 6 bases, leaving 26 bases of the junction unmatched. CDR3: CSAYALKTTSGSPLAQFF. In DNA, the CDR3 is TGCAGTGCCTATGCTCTTAAGACGACTAGCGGGTCCCCGTTGGCGCAGTTCTTC.

This clonotype was found a few times. This rearrangement joins TRBV20-1 to TRBJ2-7; 8 positions agree with TRBD2. CDR1 and CDR2 from the germline V gene are DFQATT and SNEGSKA (reference sequence). This CDR3 comprises 17 residues. After removal of 3 bases from V and 4 bases from J, the junction contained 17 bases not matched to a gene. In nucleotides, the CDR3 is TGCAGTGCTAGGCGGCTAGCGGGCCCGATAGTTACTTACGAGCAGTACTTC. This encodes CSARRLAGPIVTYEQYF.

This clonotype was seen more than once but under ten times. The chain combines TRBV4-3 with TRBJ1-2; 10 bases line up with TRBD1. Germline V lookup: CDR1 LGHNA, CDR2 YSLEER. The CDR3 contains 15 residues. The V segment lost 4 bases and the J segment 3 bases; nucleotides outside the gene matches: 5. CDR3 sequence: CASSLKGQGHYGYTF. CDR3 in DNA: TGCGCCAGCAGCCTAAAGGGACAGGGGCACTATGGCTACACCTTC.

This clonotype was seen repeatedly, ten times or more. The J gene is TRBJ2-6, the V gene TRBV2, with D perhaps TRBD1 (5 bases). The V and J ends lost 9 bases and 0 bases respectively, with 9 bases between them. Germline V CDR1 and CDR2: SNHLY, FYNNEI. The CDR3 consists of 14 residues. The CDR3 sequence: CARSTGSGANVLTF. Here the CDR3 DNA reads TGTGCCAGAAGTACAGGCTCTGGGGCCAACGTCCTGACTTTC.

Ten or more counts support this clonotype. The V gene is TRBV2, the J gene TRBJ2-5; a possible D gene is TRBD1 (5 bases). Between the trimmed V and J ends, which lost 2 bases and 2 bases, there was a span of 6 bases. From germline, CDR1 is SNHLY and CDR2 FYNNEI. The CDR3 sequence is 13 residues long. CDR3 residues: CASSETGQETQYF. CDR3 sequence (DNA): TGTGCCAGCAGTGAAACAGGACAAGAGACCCAGTACTTC.

This clonotype was observed at least ten times. The V and J genes are TRBV20-1 and TRBJ2-4, with 11 bases fitting TRBD2. The length of the CDR3 is 17 residues. The germline CDR1 and CDR2 sequences are DFQATT and SNEGSKA (reference sequence). V was clipped by 6 bases and J by 0 bases; unmatched bases: 10. CDR3: CSAIPGLAALAKNIQYF. The DNA for the CDR3 is TGCAGTGCAATTCCGGGACTAGCGGCCCTAGCCAAAAACATTCAGTACTTC.

This clonotype was found once. This rearrangement joins TRBV28 to TRBJ2-6, with TRBD1 matching 7 bases. The V gene's germline CDR1 is MDHEN and CDR2 SYDVKM. This CDR3 is 19 amino acids long. After removal of 5 bases from V and 0 bases from J, the junction contained 13 bases not matched to a gene. In nucleotides, the CDR3 is TGTGCCAGCAGTAGGCCCCCGGGACAGAAGGGCTCTGGGGCCAACGTCCTGACTTTC. It yields the protein CASSRPPGQKGSGANVLTF.

This clonotype was seen repeatedly, ten times or more. This chain links TRBV2 with TRBJ1-6, with D unclear. V lost 4 bases and J 7 bases, leaving 17 bases between the germline ends. The V gene's germline CDR1 is SNHLY and CDR2 FYNNEI. The CDR3 has 16 residues. The CDR3 DNA follows: TGTGCCAGCAGTGCGAACCCGGCTCCGAACAATTCACCCCTCCACTTT. It translates to CASSANPAPNNSPLHF.

CDR3 amino acids: CAWSVGRGPNQPQHF. The CDR3 DNA sequence: TGTGCCTGGAGTGTAGGCAGGGGCCCCAATCAGCCCCAGCATTTT. This chain joins TRBV30 and TRBJ1-5; TRBD1 is a possible D gene (6 bases). The germline V gene has CDR1 GTSNPN and CDR2 SVGIG (reference sequence). V lost 0 bases and J lost 3, with 12 bases in between. The CDR3 runs to 15 residues.

In nucleotides, the CDR3 is TGCAGTGCTCCACATCCGGTCTATTACGAGCAGTACTTC. Translation: CSAPHPVYYEQYF. V and J are TRBV20-1 and TRBJ2-7; D uncertain. CDR3 length: 13 residues. Deletions cut 5 bases from V and 4 bases from J, with 15 bases between. CDR1 DFQATT and CDR2 SNEGSKA come from the germline V gene (reference sequence).

This clonotype was counted at least ten times. The CDR3 loop reads CASRSSMAKNIQYF. DNA for the CDR3: TGTGCCAGCAGGAGCTCTATGGCCAAAAACATTCAGTACTTC. The chain employs TRBV12-3 or TRBV12-4 and TRBJ2-4; D remains ambiguous. Between the trimmed V and J ends, which lost 6 bases and 1 base, there was a span of 10 bases. CDR3 length: 14 amino acids.

This clonotype was counted many times. The rearrangement links TRBV6-1 to TRBJ1-2; possibly TRBD1 for D (5 bases). Trimming took off 1 base at V and 4 bases at J, with 16 bases between the two ends. The CDR3 loop spans 16 amino acids. Germline assignment: CDR1 MNHNS and CDR2 SASEGT. The chain's CDR3 is CASSEVTAAGPYGYTF. The CDR3 DNA reads as TGTGCCAGCAGTGAAGTGACAGCGGCCGGTCCCTATGGCTACACCTTC.

The table lists this clonotype with many counts. This sequence joins TRBV27 and TRBJ2-3; weak D call: TRBD2 (6 bases). V was clipped by 8 bases and J by 7 bases, with 16 bases between them. The CDR3 covers 13 residues. From germline, CDR1 is MNHEY and CDR2 SMNVEV (reference sequence). CDR3 DNA: TGTGCCAGCGGTATGGCGGGATCACATACGCAGTATTTT. Its translation: CASGMAGSHTQYF.

This clonotype has a count of ten or more. The chain uses TRBV5-1 and TRBJ2-1, with D uncertain. V lost 8 bases and J 6 bases, leaving 21 bases between the germline ends. The CDR3 loop spans 15 amino acids. Looked up from germline, CDR1 is SGHRS and CDR2 is YFSETQ. CDR3 sequence reads: CASTLGLRPINEQFF. DNA of the CDR3: TGCGCCAGTACCCTCGGCCTTCGCCCCATCAATGAGCAGTTCTTC.

This clonotype was seen only once. The chain employs TRBV20-1 and TRBJ1-1; possible D gene TRBD1, 5 bases. V shed 4 bases and J shed 4 bases, with 16 bases lying between them. The CDR3 sequence is 14 residues long. Germline-derived CDR1 and CDR2 are DFQATT and SNEGSKA (reference sequence). CDR3: CSANPGGDFTEAFF. In nucleotides, the CDR3 is TGCAGTGCTAATCCCGGGGGGGATTTCACTGAAGCTTTCTTT.

This clonotype was counted many times. The J gene is TRBJ2-7, the V gene TRBV29-1; 7 bases align to TRBD2. This CDR3 comprises 13 residues. CDR1 SQVTM and CDR2 ANQGSEA come from the germline V gene. The CDR3 coding sequence is TGCAGTACCCGCGGGGGAGATACCTACGAGCAGTACTTC. Residues: CSTRGGDTYEQYF.

In its sample, this clonotype was seen many times. The rearrangement joins TRBV27 to TRBJ1-5; 9 bases align to TRBD1. There are 16 residues in the CDR3. V shed 5 bases, J shed 5 bases, and the junction held 10 bases outside the gene matches. The V gene's germline CDR1 is MNHEY and CDR2 SMNVEV (reference sequence). CDR3 in DNA: TGTGCCAGCAGTCGATTAACCAACAGGGGGCATCAGCCCCAGCATTTT. It is translated as CASSRLTNRGHQPQHF.